This record covers a single T cell receptor (beta chain). Which antigen it targets is not known. Within one base of it there is no much larger clone, and no base qualities were kept. CDR3 length: 15 amino acids, cysteine to phenylalanine. This entry keeps only the CDR3 DNA: 45 bases, framed from base 1. CDR1 and CDR2 (MDHEN, SYDVKM) derive from the germline V gene. V was cut back by 4 bases and J by 2 bases, leaving a gap of 14 bases between them. This specimen comes from a study of T cell responses to AZD1222 COVID-19 vaccine (dated by TCRdb to about 2021). Turning to the overall study: A total of under 250 trial participants underwent TCR sequencing, of whom around 210 had received two doses of AZD1222 and some 25 had received two doses of the MenACWY control vaccine. Trial participants were enrolled by age into 18-55, 56-69 and 70-plus year subgroups, with about 150, 28 and 57 TCR-sequenced participants respectively.

Study-wide conclusions, independent of this receptor: Because no day 14 peak-response samples were available, the repertoires could be characterized only after the peak T cell response. Spike-specific TCR breadth and depth rose significantly after two AZD1222 doses compared with day 0 and with MenACWY recipients. Participants were mostly white British and included more females than males, and it was suggested by the authors that clonal diversity may have been underestimated. In the small 56-69-year group, the increase in depth fell short of significance, most likely because of low power. Reportedly, almost half of the unique spike-specific TCRs recognized epitopes lying outside the regions that are mutated in the B.1.351 and B.1.1.7 variants. The whole spike protein was spanned by vaccine-associated CD4 TCRs, and dominant responses were seen in regions 160-218 and 743-854. Only five or six AZD1222 recipients were SARS-CoV-2 seropositive at baseline, limiting conclusions about previously exposed vaccinees.

The intended sense of this specimen's time point label: about 28 days (+/-7) after the second vaccine dose. Because spike-specific TCR depth and breadth did not differ between the two schedules, AZD1222 recipients who got a second dose at roughly 4 weeks were pooled with those who got a second dose at roughly 12 weeks. Samples from vaccinated people were obtained from the UK trials COV001 and COV002, which included a single-blind randomized controlled phase 2/3 trial of AZD1222 (ChAdOx1 nCoV-19) in healthy adults. Trial participant PBMC samples were collected at day 0 and day 28 after the second dose for TCRbeta chain sequencing. The CDR3 regions of human TCRbeta chains were analyzed by immunosequencing. Regarding the original processing steps: Repertoire TCRs were checked for matches against a reference library of SARS-CoV-2-specific TCRs that had been generated using the MIRA antigen-specificity platform. Breadth meant the fraction of unique TCRs that were SARS-CoV-2-associated, whereas depth meant the fraction of total T cells that were SARS-CoV-2-associated. Using the MIRA data, every spike-specific TCR was mapped to the spike region that the TCR reacted to and assigned to either a CD4 or a CD8 class. Log10-transformed breadth and depth values were compared by one-way ANOVA with Sidak's multiple comparisons tests. TCRdb holds this immuneACCESS table with in-frame rearrangements only. Some clones are missing; in checked studies, unresolved V genes explain under half, and the rest has no known cause. V, J and clone size reflect that table, while D and trimming were determined from the DNA. In all, the sample holds about 80,000 clones, and approximately 90% of those were seen once. Of the sample, roughly 8% is held by the ten largest clones.

The V and J segments used are TRBV28 and TRBJ1-2; TRBD1 could be the D gene, as 5 bases match. This receptor was identified in an adult who received the AZD1222 COVID-19 vaccine. The material sequenced was peripheral blood, taken 28 days after the second AZD1222 dose. The DNA reads TGTGCCAGCAGTTCCCTCGCGGCAGGGAACTATGGCTACACCTTC. It codes for CASSSLAAGNYGYTF.